This TCR beta chain is drawn from a study of T-cell memory formation after mild COVID-19 (dated by TCRdb to about 2021). About the full investigation: Most TCR sequence clusters were specific to one of the two donors. T-cell clones expanding and contracting after mild COVID-19 in two donors were tracked by longitudinal TCRalpha and TCRbeta repertoire sequencing. Two young, previously healthy adult volunteers made up the cohort, one male and one female.

PBMCs were isolated by Ficoll-Paque density gradient centrifugation. General study outcomes and caveats: Contracting CD4+ clones were located mainly in the CM and EM memory subsets, whereas CD8+ clones were found to be enriched in EMRA. Whether the second-wave clones peaking on day 37 were SARS-CoV-2 specific was not confirmed. Clones that contracted from day 15 to 85 showed balanced CD4/CD8 phenotypes, whereas a second wave of clones that expanded from day 15 to 37 leaned towards CD4+. Only a couple of mild cases were covered in the study, and larger cohorts including severe cases with pre-infection samples were considered necessary. Some responding clones were found in pre-infection memory, which suggests that pre-existing cross-reactive memory T cells took part in the SARS-CoV-2 response.

CDR1 SGHDN and CDR2 FVKESK are derived from the germline V gene. CDR3 length: 14 amino acids, cysteine to phenylalanine. Only the CDR3 region is kept as DNA, spanning 42 bases read in frame from base 1. Trimming takes 0 bases from V and 9 bases from J, and the germline ends sit 15 bases apart. The sequencer listed for this sample is Illumina NovaSeq 6000. TCRalpha and TCRbeta cDNA libraries were constructed by 5'RACE with constant-segment primers, with sample barcodes and unique molecular identifiers being introduced. RNA was extracted from every sample with Trizol reagent. Amplification of the libraries took two PCR steps, and the second step added a second sample barcode plus Illumina TruSeq adapters. Sequencing of the libraries was done on an Illumina NovaSeq, producing 2 x 150 bp paired-end reads. The authors' pipeline ran thus. The reads were demultiplexed and collapsed into UMI-guided consensus sequences using migec v1.2.7. Using mixcr v2.1.11, UMI consensuses were aligned to TRA and TRB V and J templates and then assembled into clonotypes. Expanded or contracted clonotypes were those called significant by both edgeR and NoisET, with noise models trained on biological replicates. For edgeR calls, the thresholds were a false discovery rate-adjusted p below 0.01 and a log2 fold-change of 1. As an exploratory analysis of dynamics, max-normalized trajectories of the 1000 most abundant clonotypes were examined with PCA combined with hierarchical clustering. Separately sequenced CD4+ and CD8+ repertoires were used to assign the CD4 or CD8 phenotype of responding clones. In TCRdb, the public reads were trimmed at Q25 with fastp and aligned with MiXCR, with productive beta chains retained. Rows are unified per CDR3 protein, each entry keeping the most common DNA and genes. What appears here as the V and J calls and clone size reflects TCRdb's work, not the paper's. This sample is represented by approximately 490,000 distinct CDR3 sequences; roughly 20% of them were singletons. The ten biggest clones cover approximately 12% of the sample.

This clonotype was observed a few times. The antigen this receptor binds is unknown. No base-level quality is on record; no much larger clone is a single base apart. The sequence was obtained from an adult woman who had mild COVID-19 (a few samples of this study predate the infection). The sample titles of this study are shuffled in the database, so cell type and time point are left out; the donor was told from shared clones. Input material: PBMCs or a T cell subset sorted from them (not recorded which). The V gene is TRBV14 and the J gene is TRBJ2-7; the D assignment is uncertain and may be TRBD1 or TRBD2, with 6 bases supporting each. The CDR3 loop reads CASSQDSGRGGQYF. The DNA sequence is as follows: TGTGCCAGCAGCCAAGATAGCGGCAGGGGAGGGCAGTACTTC.